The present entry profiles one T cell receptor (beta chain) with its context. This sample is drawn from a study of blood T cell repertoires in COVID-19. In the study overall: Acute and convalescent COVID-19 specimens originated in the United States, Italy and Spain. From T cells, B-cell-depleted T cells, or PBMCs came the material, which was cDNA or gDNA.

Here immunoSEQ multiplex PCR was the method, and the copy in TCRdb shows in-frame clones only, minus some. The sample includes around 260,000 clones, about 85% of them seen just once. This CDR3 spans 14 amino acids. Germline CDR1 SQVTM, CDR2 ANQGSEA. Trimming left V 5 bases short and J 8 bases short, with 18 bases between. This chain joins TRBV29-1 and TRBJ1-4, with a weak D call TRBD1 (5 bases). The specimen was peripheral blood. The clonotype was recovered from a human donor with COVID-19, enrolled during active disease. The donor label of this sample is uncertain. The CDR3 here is CSVSPTPAGEKLFF. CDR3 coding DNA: TGCAGCGTTTCCCCGACCCCGGCAGGGGAAAAACTGTTTTTT.